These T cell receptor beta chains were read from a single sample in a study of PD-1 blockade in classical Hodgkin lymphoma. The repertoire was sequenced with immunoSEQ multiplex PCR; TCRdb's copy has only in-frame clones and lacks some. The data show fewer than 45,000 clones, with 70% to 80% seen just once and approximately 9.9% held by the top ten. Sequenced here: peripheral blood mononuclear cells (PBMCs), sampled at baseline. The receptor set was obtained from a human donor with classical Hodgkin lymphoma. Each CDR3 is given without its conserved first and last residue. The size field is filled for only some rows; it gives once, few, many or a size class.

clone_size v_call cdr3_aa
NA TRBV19 ASSMMASTDTQY
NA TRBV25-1 ASSEGGVQPQH
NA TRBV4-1 ASSQARMGLAGHEQF
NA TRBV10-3 AISGSRVYEQY
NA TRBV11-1 ASSYLAGGYEQY
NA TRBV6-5 ASSYRAVSYNEQF
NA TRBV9 ASGTRDSGNTIY
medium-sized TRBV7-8 ASSLGTGVSGNTIY
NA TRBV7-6 ASSLGTNYEQY
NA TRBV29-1 SVGRGIGQPQH
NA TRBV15 ATSRAPESYEQY
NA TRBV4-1 ASSQGLAGGLAKNIQY
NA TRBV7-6 ASTVQGGTKNIQY
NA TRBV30 AWSGGTSKTQY
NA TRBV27 ASSLRQDYGYT
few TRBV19 ASSGTAYYGYT
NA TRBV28 ASSPRGGFFMNTEAF
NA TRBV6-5 ASSYSRPRPGQPQH
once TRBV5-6 ASSLGSYTGELF
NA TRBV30 AWTWASRTGELF
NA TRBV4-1 ASSQDFRGRGTDTQY
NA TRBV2 ASQMGGLGYGYT
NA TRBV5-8 ASSLAGLAGGETQY
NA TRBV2 ASKASGVYNEQF
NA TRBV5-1 ASSLAGQGEKLF
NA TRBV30 AWASGARIDNNYGYT
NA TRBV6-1 ASSEGREAYYEQY
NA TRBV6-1 ASSRAGGYNEQF
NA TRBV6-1 ASMTYQPQH
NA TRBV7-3 ASSRPHGPKVPTDTQY
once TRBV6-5 ASSFSSLPDTQY
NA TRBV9 ASSVSPSDYEQY
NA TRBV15 ATSRDLQGPYEQY
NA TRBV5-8 ASSFYRVSTDTQY
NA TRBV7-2 ASSLSSFYGYT
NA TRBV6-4 ASSAGTGGFINYGYT
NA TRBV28 ASSSGTESSYEQY
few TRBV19 ASSVPGQHNQPQH
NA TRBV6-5 ASSYDAGETQY
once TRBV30 AWKGTSGRDTQY
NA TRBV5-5 ASSYFLRVYEQY
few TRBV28 ASSLYGLRSNQPQH
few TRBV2 ASIPDRHNEQF
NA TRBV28 ASSLKLAGGPSSYNEQF
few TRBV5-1 ASSLVQGGETQY
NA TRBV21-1 ASSKEEPEPPSGANVLT
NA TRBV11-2 ASSLGGRRTNTQY
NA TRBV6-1 ASSEAPGVRDGYT
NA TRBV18 ASSRRTGEAF
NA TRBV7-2 ASSFGLAGEGQF
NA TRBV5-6 ASSSLGLRITDTQY
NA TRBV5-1 ASSLDGLGYT
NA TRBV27 ASSFFGLVGTDTQY
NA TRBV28 ASSLGQGLDYGYT
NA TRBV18 ASSPGLAGGRRGYEQY
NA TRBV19 ASSIAASGRVGQF